Below, 7 T cell receptor beta chains from the same sample are listed, as sequenced in a study of identical twins' blood T cells. Using its own MiXCR run on the 5' RACE reads, TCRdb lists one record per CDR3 protein. The data show 400,000 or so distinct CDR3 sequences, 28% seen once. The material sequenced was PBMCs. These receptors were collected from a woman aged 18 to 55 in good health.

Remarks on this clonotype: This may be a read error, as it is one base from a much larger clone. The genes are TRBV12-3 or TRBV12-4 and TRBJ1-2; no definite D call. The CDR3 extends over 13 amino acids. CDR3 bases: TGTGCCGGCAGTTTGTCCCAGGTTTATGGCTACACCTTC. This sequence encodes CAGSLSQVYGYTF.

J is TRBJ2-1 and V is TRBV28; D assignment may be TRBD1 or TRBD2 (5 bases each). CDR1 and CDR2 from the germline V gene are MDHEN and SYDVKM. V was trimmed by 8 bases and J by 7 bases, leaving 15 bases between them. The CDR3 is made up of 13 amino acids. The CDR3 protein is CASLYRGGNEQFF. Written as DNA, the CDR3 is TGTGCCAGCCTATACCGTGGGGGAAATGAGCAGTTCTTC. Together with reference TRBV28 and TRBJ2-1, the CDR3 gives the full variable domain: DVKVTQSSRYLVKRTGEKVFLECVQDMDHENMFWYRQDPGLGLRLIYFSYDVKMKEKGDIPEGYSVSREKKERFSLILESASTNQTSMYLCASLYRGGNEQFFGPGTRLTVL.

This chain joins TRBV7-2 and TRBJ1-5; D uncertain. Trimming pared 0 bases from V and 0 bases from J, leaving 12 bases between. Germline CDR1 and CDR2: SGHTA and FQGNSA. This CDR3 contains 17 residues. Written as DNA, the CDR3 is TGTGCCAGCAGCTTAGCAGTAGGGCAGTATAGCAATCAGCCCCAGCATTTT. It encodes CASSLAVGQYSNQPQHF.

This clonotype was detected many times. Compared with germline, one end of the junction differs, possibly owing to a read error. This chain joins TRBV7-9 and TRBJ2-1; 8 nucleotides match TRBD1. Germline loops: CDR1 SEHNR, CDR2 FQNEAQ (reference sequence). CDR3 size: 14 residues. The CDR3 loop is CASSLGQGFNEQFF. The CDR3 DNA reads as TGTGCCAGCAGTTTAGGACAGGGATTCAATGAGCAGTTCTTC.

This clonotype has just a few counts. V and J are TRBV10-3 and TRBJ2-1; TRBD2 is a possible D gene (6 bases). CDR3 length: 14 amino acids. The ends were cut back, 7 bases at V and 4 bases at J, with 14 bases in the middle. Germline V gene lookup returns CDR1 ENHRY and CDR2 SYGVKD. The CDR3 region is CAITGDPNYNEQFF. CDR3 bases: TGTGCCATCACGGGAGACCCAAATTACAATGAGCAGTTCTTC.

Regarding this clonotype: One end of the junction fails to match germline, which may point to a read error. The chain employs TRBV5-1 and TRBJ2-2, with D hard to call. CDR3 length equals 12 residues. Germline lookup yields CDR1 SGHRS and CDR2 YFSETQ. CDR3 nucleotide sequence: TGCGCCGGCAGCTTGGACACCGGGGAGCTGTTTTTT. It specifies CAGSLDTGELFF.

This clonotype turned up a few times. The V and J genes are TRBV7-9 and TRBJ1-2; no firm D call. This CDR3 spans 14 amino acids. Germline CDR1 is SEHNR and CDR2 is FQNEAQ (reference sequence). The V end was cut by 3 bases, the J end by 10 bases, with 18 bases between. The CDR3 reads CASSFPEDRRDYTF. CDR3 coding DNA: TGTGCCAGCAGCTTTCCGGAAGATAGGCGTGACTACACCTTC.